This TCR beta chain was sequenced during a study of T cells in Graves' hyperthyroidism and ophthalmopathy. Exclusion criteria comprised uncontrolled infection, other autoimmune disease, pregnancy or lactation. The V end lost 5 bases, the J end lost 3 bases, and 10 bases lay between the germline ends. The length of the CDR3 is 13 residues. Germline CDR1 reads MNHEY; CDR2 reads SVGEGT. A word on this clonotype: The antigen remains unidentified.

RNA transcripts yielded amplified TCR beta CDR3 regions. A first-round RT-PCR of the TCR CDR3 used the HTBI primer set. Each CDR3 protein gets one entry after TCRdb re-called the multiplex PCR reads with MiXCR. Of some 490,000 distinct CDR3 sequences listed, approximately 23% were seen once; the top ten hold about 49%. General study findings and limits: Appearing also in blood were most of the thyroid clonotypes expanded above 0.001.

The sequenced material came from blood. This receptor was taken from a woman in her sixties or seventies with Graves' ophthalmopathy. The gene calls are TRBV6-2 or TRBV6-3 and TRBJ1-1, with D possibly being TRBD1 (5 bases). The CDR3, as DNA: TGTGCCAGCAGTCAGACAGAGCACACTGAAGCTTTCTTT. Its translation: CASSQTEHTEAFF.